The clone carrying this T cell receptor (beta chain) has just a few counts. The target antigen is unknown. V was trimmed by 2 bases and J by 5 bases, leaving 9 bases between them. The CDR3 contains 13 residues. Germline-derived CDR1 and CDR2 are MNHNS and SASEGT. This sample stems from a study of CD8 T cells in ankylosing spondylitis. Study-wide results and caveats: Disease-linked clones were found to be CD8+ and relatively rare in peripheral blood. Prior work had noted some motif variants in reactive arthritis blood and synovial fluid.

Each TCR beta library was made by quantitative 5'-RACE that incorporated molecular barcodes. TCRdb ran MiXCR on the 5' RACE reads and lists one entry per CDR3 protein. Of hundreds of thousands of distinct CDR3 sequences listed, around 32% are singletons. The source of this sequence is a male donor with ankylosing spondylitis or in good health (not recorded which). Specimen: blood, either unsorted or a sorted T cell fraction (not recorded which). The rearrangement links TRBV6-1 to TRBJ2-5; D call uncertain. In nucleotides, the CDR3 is TGTGCCAGCAGTGAAATTGCCCAGGAGACCCAGTACTTC. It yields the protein CASSEIAQETQYF.